This TCR beta chain was sequenced in a study of T cells in Graves' hyperthyroidism and ophthalmopathy. Study information: Peripheral blood was drawn at first diagnosis, prior to all treatment.

This clonotype has just one count. TCR beta CDR3 region amplification was performed from RNA transcripts. A set of HTBI primers served as the primers for a first-round RT-PCR of the TCR CDR3. One entry per CDR3 protein results from TCRdb running MiXCR on the multiplex PCR reads. Of hundreds of thousands of distinct CDR3 sequences listed, 38% are singletons. Germline values: CDR1 ENHRY, CDR2 SYGVKD. The CDR3 covers 15 residues. Sequences were obtained from blood. This chain joins TRBV10-3 and TRBJ1-5; no clear D. The source is a man aged 18 to 30 with Graves' hyperthyroidism. Here the CDR3 DNA reads TGTGCTAGTGGTTTGGTTCAGGCTTTCAATCAGCCCCAGCATTTT. It translates to CASGLVQAFNQPQHF.